The text below deals with one T cell receptor beta chain. Its cognate antigen is unknown. The entry originates in a study of breast tumors, draining lymph nodes, adjacent tissues. Findings of the study overall: Tumor repertoires ranked between lymph nodes and nontumor tissue in diversity, with V and J gene preferences.

Samples came from axillary lymph nodes draining the breast cancer. MiXCR, run by TCRdb on the multiplex PCR reads, gives a single entry per CDR3 protein. The sample has roughly 130,000 distinct CDR3 sequences, 32% seen once. The V gene's germline CDR1 is DFQATT and CDR2 SNEGSKA (reference sequence). Unmatched junction bases numbered 11, after V lost 6 bases and J lost 4 bases. The CDR3 extends over 14 amino acids. The J gene is TRBJ1-2, the V gene TRBV20-1; TRBD1 agrees at 7 bases. Sample: axillary lymph node tissue. This clonotype was obtained from a female donor with breast cancer. Some clones in this sample may be carry-over from other donors' samples. The CDR3 is CSARTGADLYGYTF. DNA for the CDR3: TGCAGTGCGCGGACAGGAGCAGACCTCTATGGCTACACCTTC.